These T cell receptor beta chains were read from a single sample in a study of post-analysis software for immune sequencing data. MiXCR was run by TCRdb on the PCR reads, yielding one entry per CDR3 protein. Of about 540,000 distinct CDR3 sequences in the sample, about a third are singletons; the top ten hold around 5.9%. The sample taken for sequencing was blood. The receptors originated from a girl aged 2-17 years with multiple sclerosis. Each CDR3 is given with its conserved first and last residue. Some rows mark clone size as missing; the rest say once, few, many or name a class of expanded clone.

V	size	J	CDR3
TRBV6-1	few	NA	CASMRAGGETQYF
TRBV12-3/TRBV12-4	NA	TRBJ2-7	CASSPGLAGSEQYF
TRBV20-1	few	TRBJ1-6	CSATQGGTGLNSPLHF
TRBV5-1	NA	NA	CASSLDLAGGRQETQYF
TRBV5-1	many	TRBJ2-3	CASSPVGTDTQYF
TRBV7-8	few	TRBJ2-1	CASSLGLGTGDNEQFF
TRBV20-1	NA	TRBJ2-1	CSASRETNNEQFF
TRBV20-1	few	TRBJ1-5	CSARGLNQPQHF
TRBV3-1	few	NA	CASSQGPAGGYEQYF
TRBV6-5	NA	TRBJ1-1	CASSYEQGAGAFF
TRBV6-5	few	TRBJ2-6	CASREQSGANVLTF
TRBV5-1	few	TRBJ1-2	CASSPYSDRGDGYTF
TRBV11-3	few	TRBJ2-1	CASSPTGAYNEQFF
TRBV28	once	TRBJ1-2	CASSRGGGSLGYTF
TRBV20-1	NA	TRBJ1-5	CSAKRSGDQPQHF
TRBV7-9	NA	TRBJ2-3	CASSLFLSLSTDTQYF
TRBV6-2/TRBV6-3	many	TRBJ2-7	CASSRAYEQYF
TRBV10-3	NA	TRBJ1-1	CAISESRGMNTGAFF
TRBV6-5	once	TRBJ1-1	CASSYLTLRSTEAFF
TRBV29-1	few	TRBJ2-5	CSVVGTSGAQETQYF
TRBV6-5	few	TRBJ2-7	CASRPPGGVSYEQYF
TRBV6-5	NA	TRBJ2-2	CASSPLATGELFF
TRBV14	few	TRBJ1-1	CASSPLSPGANTEAFF
TRBV15	few	TRBJ2-5	CATSREGTIQETQYF
TRBV6-5	once	TRBJ1-2	CASSYLPRHHRGYGYTF
TRBV3-1	NA	TRBJ1-2	CASSHDGRTKYGYTF
TRBV20-1	NA	TRBJ1-5	CSASGWAGQPQHF
TRBV5-6	few	TRBJ1-2	CASSLEGVTNYGYTF
TRBV12-3/TRBV12-4	few	TRBJ2-5	CASRPLTETQYF
TRBV20-1	NA	TRBJ1-2	CSAAGVQNYGYTF
TRBV7-2	NA	TRBJ2-3	CASSLVGPGGTDTQYF
TRBV20-1	NA	TRBJ1-1	CSARAGGTTEAFF
TRBV6-5	NA	TRBJ1-2	CASSSFRGSLWGYTF
TRBV7-8	NA	TRBJ1-5	CASSRITPTENQPQHF
TRBV9	NA	TRBJ1-2	CASSETGDWVYGYTF
TRBV29-1	NA	TRBJ1-2	CSGAYINYGYTF
TRBV10-2	few	TRBJ1-2	CASSPRQGTNYGYTF
TRBV4-1	few	TRBJ1-4	CASSPVEFSTDEKLFF